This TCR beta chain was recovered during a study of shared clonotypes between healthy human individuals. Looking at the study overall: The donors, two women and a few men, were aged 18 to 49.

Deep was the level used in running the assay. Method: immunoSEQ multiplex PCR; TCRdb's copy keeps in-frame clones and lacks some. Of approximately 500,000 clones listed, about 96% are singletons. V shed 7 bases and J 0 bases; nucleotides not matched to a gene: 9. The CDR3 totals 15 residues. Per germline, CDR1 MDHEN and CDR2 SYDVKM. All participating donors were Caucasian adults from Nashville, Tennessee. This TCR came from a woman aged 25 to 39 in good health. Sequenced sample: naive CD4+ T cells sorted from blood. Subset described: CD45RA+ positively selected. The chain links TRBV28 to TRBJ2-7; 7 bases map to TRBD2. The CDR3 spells CASTGSWEGSYEQYF. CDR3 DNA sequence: TGTGCCAGCACCGGGTCGTGGGAGGGCTCCTACGAGCAGTACTTC. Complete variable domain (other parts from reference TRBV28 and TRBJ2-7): DVKVTQSSRYLVKRTGEKVFLECVQDMDHENMFWYRQDPGLGLRLIYFSYDVKMKEKGDIPEGYSVSREKKERFSLILESASTNQTSMYLCASTGSWEGSYEQYFGPGTRLTVT.